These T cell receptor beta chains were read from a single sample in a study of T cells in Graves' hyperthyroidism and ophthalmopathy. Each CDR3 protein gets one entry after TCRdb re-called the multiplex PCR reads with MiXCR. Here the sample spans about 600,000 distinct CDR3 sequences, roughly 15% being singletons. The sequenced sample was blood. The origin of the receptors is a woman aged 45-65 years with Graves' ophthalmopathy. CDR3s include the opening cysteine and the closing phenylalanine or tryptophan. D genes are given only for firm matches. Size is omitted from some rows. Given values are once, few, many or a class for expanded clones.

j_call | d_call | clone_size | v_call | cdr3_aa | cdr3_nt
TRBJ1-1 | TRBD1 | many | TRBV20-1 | CSARGGTGGTEAFF | TGCAGTGCTAGAGGGGGGACAGGGGGCACTGAAGCTTTCTTT
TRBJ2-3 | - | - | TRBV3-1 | CASSQQATIGTDTQYF | TGTGCCAGCAGCCAACAAGCTACGATCGGAACAGATACGCAGTATTTT
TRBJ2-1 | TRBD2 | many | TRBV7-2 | CASSLWREVYEQFF | TGTGCCAGCAGCTTATGGCGGGAGGTATATGAGCAGTTCTTC
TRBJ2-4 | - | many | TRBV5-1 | CASSLRDLLSGNIQYF | TGCGCCAGCAGCTTAAGAGACCTCCTCAGCGGCAACATTCAGTACTTC
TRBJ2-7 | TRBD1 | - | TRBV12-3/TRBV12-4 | CASRYGTAYEQYF | TGTGCCAGCAGATACGGGACAGCGTACGAGCAGTACTTC
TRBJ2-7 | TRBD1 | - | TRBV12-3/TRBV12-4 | CASAGDRGTYEQYF | TGTGCCAGTGCCGGTGACAGGGGGACCTACGAGCAGTACTTC
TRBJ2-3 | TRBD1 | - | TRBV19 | CASSITRGLPDTQYF | TGTGCCAGTAGTATAACCAGGGGGCTCCCAGATACGCAGTATTTT
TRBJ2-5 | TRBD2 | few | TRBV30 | CAFLAGQHQETQYF | TGTGCCTTCCTAGCGGGGCAGCACCAAGAGACCCAGTACTTC
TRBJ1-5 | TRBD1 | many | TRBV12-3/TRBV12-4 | CASSLGGTGGNQPQHF | TGTGCCAGCAGTTTAGGGGGGACAGGTGGCAATCAGCCCCAGCATTTT
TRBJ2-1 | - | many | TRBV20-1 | CSASTAHGTSIYNEQFF | TGCAGTGCTTCAACGGCCCACGGGACGAGCATATACAATGAGCAGTTCTTC
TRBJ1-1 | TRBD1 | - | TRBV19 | CASTKLWGGQLNTEAFF | TGTGCCAGTACTAAATTATGGGGGGGACAGTTGAACACTGAAGCTTTCTTT
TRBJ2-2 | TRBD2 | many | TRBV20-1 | CSARWASGSTGELFF | TGCAGTGCTAGATGGGCTAGCGGGTCCACCGGGGAGCTGTTTTTT
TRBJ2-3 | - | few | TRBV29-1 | CSVSSARRRTDTQYF | TGCAGCGTGTCCTCGGCCCGGCGGCGCACAGATACGCAGTATTTT
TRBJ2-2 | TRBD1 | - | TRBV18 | CASSPTGEFSGELFF | TGTGCCAGCTCACCAACAGGGGAGTTTAGCGGGGAGCTGTTTTTT
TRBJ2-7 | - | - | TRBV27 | CASSLIFSSYEQYF | TGTGCCAGCAGTTTAATTTTCAGCTCCTACGAGCAGTACTTC
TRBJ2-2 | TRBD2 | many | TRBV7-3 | CASSLTPSGSGGELFF | TGTGCCAGCAGCTTAACCCCTAGCGGGAGCGGCGGGGAGCTGTTTTTT
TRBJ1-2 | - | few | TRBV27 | CASSEDNYGYTF | TGTGCCAGCAGTGAAGATAACTATGGCTACACCTTC
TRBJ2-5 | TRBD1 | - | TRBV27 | CASSSYPGQGVKTQYF | TGTGCCAGCAGTTCCTACCCGGGACAGGGGGTGAAGACCCAGTACTTC
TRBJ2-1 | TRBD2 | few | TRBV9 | CASSATSGSFNEQFF | TGTGCCAGCAGCGCTACTAGCGGGAGTTTCAATGAGCAGTTCTTC
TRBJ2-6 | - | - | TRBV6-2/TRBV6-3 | CASSYPGLPGANVLTF | TGTGCCAGCAGTTACCCGGGACTCCCTGGGGCCAACGTCCTGACTTTC
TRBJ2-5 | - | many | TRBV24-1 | CATHPGGTAQETQYF | TGTGCCACCCATCCGGGGGGGACAGCTCAAGAGACCCAGTACTTC
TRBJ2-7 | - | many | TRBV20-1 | CSASNRVVEQYF | TGCAGTGCTAGCAACAGGGTGGTCGAGCAGTACTTC
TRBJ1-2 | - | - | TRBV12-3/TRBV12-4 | CASLGSYISNYGYTF | TGTGCCAGCCTCGGTTCATATATTAGCAACTATGGCTACACCTTC
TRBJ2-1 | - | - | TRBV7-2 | CASSLAHFIWGNEQFF | TGTGCCAGCAGCTTAGCGCACTTTATATGGGGCAATGAGCAGTTCTTC
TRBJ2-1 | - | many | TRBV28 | CASLADTYNEQFF | TGTGCCAGCCTGGCAGACACCTACAATGAGCAGTTCTTC
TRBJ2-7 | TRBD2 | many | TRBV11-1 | CASSRGLAGEQYF | TGTGCCAGCAGCCGCGGACTAGCGGGAGAGCAGTACTTC
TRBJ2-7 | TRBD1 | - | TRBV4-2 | CASSQVGQGEYEQYF | TGTGCCAGCAGCCAGGTTGGACAGGGAGAATACGAGCAGTACTTC